Listed below are T cell receptor beta chains from one sample, sequenced in a study of regulatory T cells in long-lasting Graves disease. TCRdb fed the multiplex PCR reads into MiXCR, producing one record per CDR3 protein. The repertoire holds 420,000 or so distinct CDR3 sequences, with roughly a quarter as singletons. Material: peripheral blood mononuclear cells (PBMCs), obtained when the disease was refractory, from a patient treated with antithyroid drugs. These receptors all stem from a female donor with Graves disease. Both conserved end residues are part of each CDR3. A D gene is named only where the DNA matches it firmly. Only part of the rows carry a size: once, few, many, or a class if the clone is expanded.

J,size,D,V,DNA,CDR3
TRBJ1-6,many,NA,TRBV28,TGTGCCAGCAGTTTTGTGGGGAATTCACCCCTCCACTTT,CASSFVGNSPLHF
TRBJ1-6,NA,TRBD1,TRBV11-2,TGTGCCAGCAGCCCGGGGACAGCAAGTAATTCACCCCTCCACTTT,CASSPGTASNSPLHF
TRBJ2-4,many,NA,TRBV29-1,TGCAGCGTTGGACCAGGGGCTTCCAAAAACATTCAGTACTTC,CSVGPGASKNIQYF
TRBJ1-1,few,TRBD1,TRBV20-1,TGCAGTGCTAGAGATTACGGGACAGGAATGAACACTGAAGCTTTCTTT,CSARDYGTGMNTEAFF
TRBJ2-7,few,NA,TRBV4-3,TGCGCCAGCAAAGGGGGGTCCTACGAGCAGTACTTC,CASKGGSYEQYF
TRBJ1-5,few,NA,TRBV5-8,TGTGCCAGCAGTCGTACAGGATTATATAGCAATCAGCCCCAGCATTTT,CASSRTGLYSNQPQHF
TRBJ1-5,few,NA,TRBV6-1,TGTGCCAGCAGAATAGAGGGTAACAATCAGCCCCAGCATTTT,CASRIEGNNQPQHF
TRBJ2-7,few,TRBD2,TRBV20-1,TGCAGTGTTATCCCCACACTAGCGGGATTCTACGAGCAGTACTTC,CSVIPTLAGFYEQYF
TRBJ2-7,few,NA,TRBV20-1,TGCAGTACTAGGACAAGTTGGAGCTCCTACGAGCAGTACTTC,CSTRTSWSSYEQYF
TRBJ2-3,NA,NA,TRBV27,TGTGCCAGCAGTTTGGGGCCGAGCACAGATACGCGGTATTTT,CASSLGPSTDTRYF
TRBJ1-1,NA,TRBD1,TRBV12-3/TRBV12-4,TGTGCCAGCAGTTTAGGTGGGGACAGCAAAGCTTTCTTT,CASSLGGDSKAFF
TRBJ1-1,NA,TRBD1,TRBV29-1,TGCAGCGTATCGAGGGGGGGGACAGGAGAAGCTTTCTTT,CSVSRGGTGEAFF
TRBJ2-7,few,NA,TRBV5-1,TGCGCCAGCAGCCTTGGGACTGATCTCTTTTCCTACGAGCAGTACTTC,CASSLGTDLFSYEQYF
TRBJ2-3,NA,TRBD1,TRBV25-1,TGTGCCAGCAGCAGGGACAGGGATTCAACAGATACGCAGTATTTT,CASSRDRDSTDTQYF
TRBJ1-2,once,NA,TRBV4-1,TGCGCCAGCAGCCAAGGAGGGGTCGGGCAGGGGAGATATGGCTACACCTTC,CASSQGGVGQGRYGYTF
TRBJ1-2,NA,NA,TRBV5-1,TGCGCCAGCAGCTTCGCCCATCAGGGTAACTATGGCTACACCTTC,CASSFAHQGNYGYTF
TRBJ2-7,many,NA,TRBV12-3/TRBV12-4,TGTGCCAGCAGTTTTCTGACGACTAACGGGAGTTACGAGCAGTACTTC,CASSFLTTNGSYEQYF
TRBJ2-1,few,NA,TRBV7-2,TGTGCCAGCAGCTTAGCCTTACAGGGAAGCAATGAGCAGTTCTTC,CASSLALQGSNEQFF
TRBJ2-2,NA,NA,TRBV5-8,TGTGCCAGCAGCCCACCTACAGTCGGTCTGGGAGCAATAAACACCGGGGAGCTGTTTTTT,CASSPPTVGLGAINTGELFF
TRBJ2-7,few,TRBD2,TRBV9,TGTGCCAGCAGCGTGGGGGGACTAGCCTACGAGCAGTACTTC,CASSVGGLAYEQYF
TRBJ1-4,many,NA,TRBV28,TGTGCCAGCAGTTTATCAGGGGTTAATGAAAAACTGTTTTTT,CASSLSGVNEKLFF
TRBJ2-7,NA,TRBD2,TRBV11-3,TGTGCCAGCAGCTTAAGGACTAGCGGGAGTTTGCCCTACGAGCAGTACTTC,CASSLRTSGSLPYEQYF
TRBJ1-2,NA,NA,TRBV12-3/TRBV12-4,TGTGCCAGCAGTTTAAAACCCCCGTATGGCTACACCTTC,CASSLKPPYGYTF
TRBJ1-2,NA,NA,TRBV19,TGTGCCAGTAGTATAGTACCAAGTGGAGACGGCTACACCTTC,CASSIVPSGDGYTF
TRBJ2-5,few,TRBD2,TRBV28,TGTGCCAGCAGGGGACTAGCGGGTCAAGAGACCCAGTACTTC,CASRGLAGQETQYF
TRBJ2-5,many,NA,TRBV29-1,TGCAGCGTTGGGAGGTGGGGCCAGGCCCAAGAGACCCAGTACTTC,CSVGRWGQAQETQYF
TRBJ1-4,NA,NA,TRBV4-1,TGCGCCAGCAGCCAAGTGGGGGGAGTCGAAAAACTGTTTTTT,CASSQVGGVEKLFF
TRBJ2-2,NA,NA,TRBV29-1,TGCAGCGTTGGTCTGGGGGCTGGCGGGGAGCTGTTTTTT,CSVGLGAGGELFF
TRBJ2-5,many,NA,TRBV24-1,TGTGCCACCGGATTAGCTCGGGGGCTCGGAGAGACCCAGTACTTC,CATGLARGLGETQYF
TRBJ2-5,NA,NA,TRBV4-3,TGCGCCAGCAGCCAAGACAGAGGTCGGAACCAGTACTTC,CASSQDRGRNQYF
TRBJ2-7,many,NA,TRBV7-9,TGTGCCAGCAGCTCACCCCGGACCGGGTACGAGCAGTACTTC,CASSSPRTGYEQYF
TRBJ1-2,NA,NA,TRBV5-1,TGCGCCAGCAGTGGGGGAGACGGACGTGATGGCTACACCTTC,CASSGGDGRDGYTF
TRBJ1-2,many,NA,TRBV6-1,TGTGCCAGCAGTGCGGAGTATGGCTACACCTTC,CASSAEYGYTF